Listed here is a single T cell receptor (beta chain). Assay used: immunoSEQ multiplex PCR; TCRdb lists only in-frame clones, some missing. The sample yields about 46,000 clones, under 90% seen once. Drawing of blood for sampling happened at baseline, at cycle 4 day 1, and at cycle 7 day 1. This sample is part of a study of OX40 agonist ivuxolimab in advanced cancers. Study summary: Patients enrolled in dose escalation were diagnosed with hepatocellular carcinoma, melanoma, renal cell or head and neck cancer.

The germline V gene encodes CDR1 SQVTM and CDR2 ANQGSEA. Unmatched junction bases numbered 6, after V lost 7 bases and J lost 3 bases. The CDR3 has 13 amino acids. The TCR was taken from an adult with an advanced solid tumor such as melanoma, head and neck, liver or kidney cancer. V and J are TRBV29-1 and TRBJ2-1, with TRBD1 identical over 7 bases. The material was CD4+ or CD8+ T cells sorted from blood, obtained in a trial of the OX40 agonist ivuxolimab. CDR3 DNA: TGCAGCGGTCGGGACAGAAGCTACAATGAGCAGTTCTTC. It translates to CSGRDRSYNEQFF.